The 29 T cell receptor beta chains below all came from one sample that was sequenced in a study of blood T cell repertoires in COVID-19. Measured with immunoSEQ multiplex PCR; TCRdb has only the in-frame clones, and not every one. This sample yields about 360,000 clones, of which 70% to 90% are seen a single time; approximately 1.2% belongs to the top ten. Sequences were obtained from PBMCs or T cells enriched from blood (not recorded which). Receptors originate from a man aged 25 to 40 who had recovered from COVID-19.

CDR3 residues: CASSLGGLGEKLFF. CDR3 DNA: TGCGCCAGCAGCTTGGGAGGGTTGGGCGAAAAACTGTTTTTT. This chain joins TRBV5-1 and TRBJ1-4; D not certain. CDR3 length: 14 amino acids. V lost 0 bases and J 8 bases, leaving 11 bases between the germline ends. The germline CDR1 and CDR2 sequences are SGHRS and YFSETQ.

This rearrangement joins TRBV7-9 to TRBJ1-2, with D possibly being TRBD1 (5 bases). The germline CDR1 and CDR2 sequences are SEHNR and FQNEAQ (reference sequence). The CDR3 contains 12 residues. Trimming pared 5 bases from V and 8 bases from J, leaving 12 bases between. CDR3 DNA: TGTGCCAGCAGCCTACAGGAGCAGGGCTACACCTTC. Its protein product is CASSLQEQGYTF.

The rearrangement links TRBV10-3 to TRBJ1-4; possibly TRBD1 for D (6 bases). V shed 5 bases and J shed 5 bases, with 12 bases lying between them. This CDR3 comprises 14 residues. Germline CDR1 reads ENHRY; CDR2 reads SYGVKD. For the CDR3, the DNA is TGTGCCATCAGTCCGGGACAATGGAATGAAAAACTGTTTTTT. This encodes CAISPGQWNEKLFF.

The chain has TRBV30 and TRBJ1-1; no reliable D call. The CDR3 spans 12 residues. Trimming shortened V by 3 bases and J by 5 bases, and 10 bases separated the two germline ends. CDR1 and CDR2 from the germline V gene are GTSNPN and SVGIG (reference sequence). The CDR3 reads CAWRWGDTEAFF. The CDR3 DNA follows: TGTGCCTGGAGATGGGGAGATACTGAAGCTTTCTTT.

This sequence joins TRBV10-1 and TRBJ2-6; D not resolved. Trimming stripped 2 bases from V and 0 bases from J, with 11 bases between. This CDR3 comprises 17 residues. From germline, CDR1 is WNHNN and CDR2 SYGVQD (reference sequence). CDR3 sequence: CASSEGTWSSGANVLTF. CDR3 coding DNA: TGCGCCAGCAGTGAGGGCACGTGGAGCTCTGGGGCCAACGTCCTGACTTTC.

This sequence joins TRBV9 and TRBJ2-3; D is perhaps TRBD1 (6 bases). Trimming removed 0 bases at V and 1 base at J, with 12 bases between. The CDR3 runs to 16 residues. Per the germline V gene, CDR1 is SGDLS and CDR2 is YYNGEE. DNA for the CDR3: TGTGCCAGCAGCGTAGCTGAGGGGGATGGCACAGATACGCAGTATTTT. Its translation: CASSVAEGDGTDTQYF.

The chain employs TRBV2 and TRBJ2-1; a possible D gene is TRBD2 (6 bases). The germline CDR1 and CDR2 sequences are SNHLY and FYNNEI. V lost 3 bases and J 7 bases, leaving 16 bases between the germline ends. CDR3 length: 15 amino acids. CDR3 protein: CASSDERVIRNEQFF. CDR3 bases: TGTGCCAGCAGTGATGAGCGGGTGATCAGGAATGAGCAGTTCTTC.

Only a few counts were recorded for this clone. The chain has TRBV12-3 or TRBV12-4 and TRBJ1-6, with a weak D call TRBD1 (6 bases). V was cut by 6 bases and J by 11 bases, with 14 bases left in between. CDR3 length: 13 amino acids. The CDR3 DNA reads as TGTGCCAGCAGCCGACAGGCGTCCGCACCCCTCCACTTT. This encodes CASSRQASAPLHF.

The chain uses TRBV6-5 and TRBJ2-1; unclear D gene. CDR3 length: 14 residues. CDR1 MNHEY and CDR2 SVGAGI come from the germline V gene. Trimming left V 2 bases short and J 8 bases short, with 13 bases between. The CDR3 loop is CASSYASFRDEQFF. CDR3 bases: TGTGCCAGCAGTTACGCCTCGTTTAGAGATGAGCAGTTCTTC.

CDR3 nucleotide sequence: TGTGCCAGCAGCGTAGGCTGGACTACTGGAAACACCATATATTTT. This gives the protein CASSVGWTTGNTIYF. The chain joins TRBV9 to TRBJ1-3; the D is unclear. The CDR3 spans 15 residues. Looked up from germline, CDR1 is SGDLS and CDR2 is YYNGEE. Trimming took off 0 bases at V and 2 bases at J, with 9 bases between the two ends. Drawing the rest from reference TRBV9 and TRBJ1-3, the complete variable domain is DSGVTQTPKHLITATGQRVTLRCSPRSGDLSVYWYQQSLDQGLQFLIQYYNGEERAKGNILERFSAQQFPDLHSELNLSSLELGDSALYFCASSVGWTTGNTIYFGEGSWLTVV.

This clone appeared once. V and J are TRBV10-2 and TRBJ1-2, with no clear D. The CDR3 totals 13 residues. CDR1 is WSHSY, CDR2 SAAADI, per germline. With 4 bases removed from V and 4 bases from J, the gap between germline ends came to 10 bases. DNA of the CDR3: TGCGCCAGCAGTGCTTCCGGGAGCTATGGCTACACCTTC. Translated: CASSASGSYGYTF.

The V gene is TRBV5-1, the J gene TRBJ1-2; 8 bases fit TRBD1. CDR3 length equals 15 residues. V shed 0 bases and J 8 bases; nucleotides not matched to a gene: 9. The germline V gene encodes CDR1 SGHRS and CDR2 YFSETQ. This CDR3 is CASSLALDRGEGYTF. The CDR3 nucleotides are TGCGCCAGCAGCTTGGCCCTCGACAGGGGTGAGGGCTACACCTTC.

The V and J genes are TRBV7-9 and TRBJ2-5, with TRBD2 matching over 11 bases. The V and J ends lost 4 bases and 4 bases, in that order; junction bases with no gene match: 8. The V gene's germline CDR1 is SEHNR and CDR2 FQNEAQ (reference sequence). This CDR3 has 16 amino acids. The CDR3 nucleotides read TGTGCCAGCAGCTCGCTACTAGCGGGGGAGGGAGAGACCCAGTACTTC. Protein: CASSSLLAGEGETQYF.

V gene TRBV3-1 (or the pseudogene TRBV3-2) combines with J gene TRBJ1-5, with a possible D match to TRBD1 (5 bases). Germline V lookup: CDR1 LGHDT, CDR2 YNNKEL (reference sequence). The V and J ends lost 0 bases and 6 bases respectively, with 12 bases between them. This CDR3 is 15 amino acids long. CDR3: CASSQDRRGVQPQHF. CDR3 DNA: TGTGCCAGCAGCCAAGATAGGAGGGGCGTTCAGCCCCAGCATTTT.

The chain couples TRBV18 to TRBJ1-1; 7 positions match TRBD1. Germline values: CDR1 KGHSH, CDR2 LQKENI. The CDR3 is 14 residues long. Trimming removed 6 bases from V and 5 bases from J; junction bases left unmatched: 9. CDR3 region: CASSPTGDGTEAFF. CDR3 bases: TGTGCCAGCTCCCCTACAGGGGATGGGACTGAAGCTTTCTTT.

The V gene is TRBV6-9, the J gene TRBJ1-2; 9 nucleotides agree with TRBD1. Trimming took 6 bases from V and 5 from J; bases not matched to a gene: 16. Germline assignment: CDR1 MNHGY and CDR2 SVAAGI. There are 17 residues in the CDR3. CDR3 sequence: CASSGPDRGEVCYGYTF. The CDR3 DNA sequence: TGTGCCAGCAGCGGACCCGACAGGGGGGAAGTATGTTATGGCTACACCTTC.

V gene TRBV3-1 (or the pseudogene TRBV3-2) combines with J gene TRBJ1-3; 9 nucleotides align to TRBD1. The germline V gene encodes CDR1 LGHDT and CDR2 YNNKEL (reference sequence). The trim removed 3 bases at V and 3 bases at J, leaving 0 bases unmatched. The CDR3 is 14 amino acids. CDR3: CASSQTGGGNTIYF. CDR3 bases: TGTGCCAGCAGCCAGACAGGGGGTGGAAACACCATATATTTT.

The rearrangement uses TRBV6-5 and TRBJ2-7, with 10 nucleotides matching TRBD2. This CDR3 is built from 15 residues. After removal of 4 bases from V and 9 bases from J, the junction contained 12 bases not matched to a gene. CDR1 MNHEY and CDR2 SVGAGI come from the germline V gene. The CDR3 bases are TGTGCCAGCAGTTCCCCCGGGACTAGCGCAACGGTGCAGTACTTC. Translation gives CASSSPGTSATVQYF.

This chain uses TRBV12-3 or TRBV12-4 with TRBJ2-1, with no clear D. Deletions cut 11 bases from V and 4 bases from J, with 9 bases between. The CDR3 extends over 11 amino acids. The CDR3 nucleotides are TGTGCCGTCCGCCGGTACAATGAGCAGTTCTTC. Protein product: CAVRRYNEQFF.

CDR3 in DNA: TGTGCCAGCAGCCACACCGGACTAGCGGGGGGGAGCTCCTACAATGAGCAGTTCTTC. Its protein product is CASSHTGLAGGSSYNEQFF. V and J are TRBV4-2 and TRBJ2-1; 15 bases are a match to TRBD2. Losses at the gene ends were 3 bases for V and 0 bases for J; bases not matched to a gene: 6. Per the germline V gene, CDR1 is LGHNA and CDR2 is YNFKEQ. The CDR3 is 19 amino acids.

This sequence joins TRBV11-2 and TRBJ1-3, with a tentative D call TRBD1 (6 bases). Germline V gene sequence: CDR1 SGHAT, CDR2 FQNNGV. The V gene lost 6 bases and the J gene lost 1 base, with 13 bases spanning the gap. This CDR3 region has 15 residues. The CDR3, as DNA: TGTGCCAGCAGTGCACAACAGGGTTCTGGAAACACCATATATTTT. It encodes CASSAQQGSGNTIYF.

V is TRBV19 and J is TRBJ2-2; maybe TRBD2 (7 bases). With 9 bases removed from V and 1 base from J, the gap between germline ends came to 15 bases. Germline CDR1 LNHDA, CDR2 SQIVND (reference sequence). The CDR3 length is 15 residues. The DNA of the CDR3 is TGTGCCAGCCGGGGGGCTAGCGGGAACACCGGGGAGCTGTTTTTT. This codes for CASRGASGNTGELFF.

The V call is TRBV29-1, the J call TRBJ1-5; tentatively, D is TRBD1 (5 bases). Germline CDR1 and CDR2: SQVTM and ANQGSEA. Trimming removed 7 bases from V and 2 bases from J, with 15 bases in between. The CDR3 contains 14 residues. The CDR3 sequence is CSARGGDRNQPQHF. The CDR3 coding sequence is TGCAGCGCTAGGGGCGGGGATCGCAATCAGCCCCAGCATTTT.

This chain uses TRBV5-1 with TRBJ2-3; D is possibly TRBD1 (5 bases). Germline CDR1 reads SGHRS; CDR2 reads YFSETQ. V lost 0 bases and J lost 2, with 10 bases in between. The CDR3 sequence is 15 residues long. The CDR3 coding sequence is TGCGCCAGCAGCTTGGGACAGACCGACACAGATACGCAGTATTTT. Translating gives CASSLGQTDTDTQYF.

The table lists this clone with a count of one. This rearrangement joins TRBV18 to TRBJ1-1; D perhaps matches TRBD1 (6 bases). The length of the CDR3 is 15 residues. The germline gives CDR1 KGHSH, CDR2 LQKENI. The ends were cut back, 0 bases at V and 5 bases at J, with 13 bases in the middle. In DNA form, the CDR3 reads TGTGCCAGCTCACCACCGGCCCAGGGGTTGACTGAAGCTTTCTTT. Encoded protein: CASSPPAQGLTEAFF.

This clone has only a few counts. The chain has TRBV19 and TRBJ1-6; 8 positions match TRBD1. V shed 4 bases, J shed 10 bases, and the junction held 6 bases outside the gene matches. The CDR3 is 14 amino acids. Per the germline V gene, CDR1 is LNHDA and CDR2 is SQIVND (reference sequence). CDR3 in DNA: TGTGCCAGTAGTAGGCCGGACAGGGCATCACCCCTCCACTTT. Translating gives CASSRPDRASPLHF. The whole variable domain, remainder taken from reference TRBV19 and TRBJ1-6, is DGGITQSPKYLFRKEGQNVTLSCEQNLNHDAMYWYRQDPGQGLRLIYYSQIVNDFQKGDIAEGYSVSREKKESFPLTVTSAQKNPTAFYLCASSRPDRASPLHFGNGTRLTVT.

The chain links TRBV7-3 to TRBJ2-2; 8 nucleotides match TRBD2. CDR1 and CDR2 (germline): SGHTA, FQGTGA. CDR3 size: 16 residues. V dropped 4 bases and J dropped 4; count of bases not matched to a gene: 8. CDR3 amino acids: CASSSFSGGFTGELFF. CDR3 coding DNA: TGTGCCAGCAGCTCCTTCAGCGGGGGTTTCACCGGGGAGCTGTTTTTT.

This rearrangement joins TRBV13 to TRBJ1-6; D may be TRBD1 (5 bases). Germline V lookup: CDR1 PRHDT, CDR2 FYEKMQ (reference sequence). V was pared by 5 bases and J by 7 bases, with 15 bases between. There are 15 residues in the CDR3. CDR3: CASSPGSGGNSPLHF. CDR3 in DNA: TGTGCCAGCAGCCCAGGATCGGGGGGGAATTCACCCCTCCACTTT.

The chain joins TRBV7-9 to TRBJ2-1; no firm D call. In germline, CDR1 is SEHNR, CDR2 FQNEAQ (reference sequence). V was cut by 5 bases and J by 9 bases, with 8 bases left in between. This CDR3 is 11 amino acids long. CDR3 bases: TGTGCCAGCAGCCCTAACGGTGAGCAGTTCTTC. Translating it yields CASSPNGEQFF.